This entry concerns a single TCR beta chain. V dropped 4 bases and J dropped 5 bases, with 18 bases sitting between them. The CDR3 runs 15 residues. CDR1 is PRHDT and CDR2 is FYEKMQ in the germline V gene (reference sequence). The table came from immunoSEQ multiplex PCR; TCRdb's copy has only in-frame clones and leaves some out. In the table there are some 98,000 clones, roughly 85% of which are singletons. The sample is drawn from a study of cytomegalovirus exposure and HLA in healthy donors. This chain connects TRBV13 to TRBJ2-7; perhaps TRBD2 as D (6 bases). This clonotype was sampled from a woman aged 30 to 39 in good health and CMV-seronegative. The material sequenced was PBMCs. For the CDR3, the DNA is TGTGCCAGCAGCTACGGGGCGGGGTCCCCCGACGAGCAGTACTTC. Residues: CASSYGAGSPDEQYF.